The text below deals with one T cell receptor (beta chain). Its target is unknown. This could be a read error, since a much larger clone is one nucleotide away. Germline V gene sequence: CDR1 LNHNV, CDR2 YYDKDF (reference sequence). J lost 11 bases, V lost 1 base, and 7 bases had no gene match. The CDR3 is made up of 13 amino acids. Sequencing libraries made from TCR beta cDNA carried unique molecular identifiers. TCRdb fed the PCR reads into MiXCR, producing one record per CDR3 protein. The sample lists over 250,000 distinct CDR3 sequences; 36% were seen once. The sample belongs to a study of post-analysis software for immune sequencing data. Whole-study results and caveats: Controls showed lower frequencies than patients for roughly five TRBV segments, and TRBV5-6, TRBV5-1 and TRBV20-1 were among these.

Sequencing input: blood. V gene TRBV15 combines with J gene TRBJ2-5; 7 bases match TRBD1. The receptor comes from a girl aged 5-17 years with multiple sclerosis. The CDR3 loop reads CATSRGGGDEQYF. In nucleotides, the CDR3 is TGTGCCACCAGCAGAGGAGGGGGCGATGAGCAGTACTTC.